These T cell receptor beta chains were read from a single sample in a study of shared clonotypes between healthy human individuals. Measured with immunoSEQ multiplex PCR; TCRdb has only the in-frame clones, and not every one. The sample holds around 690,000 clones, about 90% seen once. Sequenced material: memory CD8+ T cells from PBMCs. Receptor source: a man aged 18 to 30 in good health. Some clones in this sample may be carry-over from other donors' samples. The CDR3 runs from the conserved cysteine through the conserved F or W. D genes are given only for firm matches. Some rows mark clone size as missing; the rest say once, few, many or name a class of expanded clone.

CDR3aa | CDR3nt | j_gene | v_gene | d_gene | abundance
CASSPEMGQETQYF | TGTGCCAGCAGCCCAGAGATGGGGCAAGAGACCCAGTACTTC | TRBJ2-5 | TRBV7-9 | NA | NA
CASSLWTPNTGELFF | TGTGCCAGCAGCTTATGGACACCGAACACCGGGGAGCTGTTTTTT | TRBJ2-2 | TRBV7-9 | NA | NA
CASKPGLRYEQYF | TGTGCCAGTAAACCGGGACTCCGTTACGAGCAGTACTTC | TRBJ2-7 | TRBV2 | NA | once
CASSLAAGDEQYF | TGTGCCAGCAGCTTGGCCGCAGGGGACGAGCAGTACTTC | TRBJ2-7 | TRBV5-6 | NA | NA
CASSPSWSGELFF | TGTGCCAGCAGTCCGTCCTGGTCCGGGGAGCTGTTTTTT | TRBJ2-2 | TRBV28 | NA | NA
CARRNREGGTEAFF | TGTGCCAGAAGGAACAGGGAAGGGGGCACTGAAGCTTTCTTT | TRBJ1-1 | TRBV2 | NA | NA
CASSITPGSGANVLTF | TGTGCCAGCTCGATCACCCCGGGGTCTGGGGCCAACGTCCTGACTTTC | TRBJ2-6 | TRBV7-2 | NA | few
CASSIDWDRNSYSNQPQHF | TGTGCCAGTAGTATAGATTGGGACCGAAACTCATATAGCAATCAGCCCCAGCATTTT | TRBJ1-5 | TRBV19 | NA | NA
CASSLRPWAGANVLTF | TGTGCCAGCAGCTTACGACCCTGGGCGGGGGCCAACGTCCTGACTTTC | TRBJ2-6 | TRBV7-9 | NA | NA
CASSLGGVSYNEQFF | TGTGCCAGCAGCTTAGGGGGAGTCTCCTACAATGAGCAGTTCTTC | TRBJ2-1 | TRBV7-6 | NA | NA
CSVEEVYGELFF | TGCAGCGTTGAAGAGGTATACGGGGAGCTGTTTTTT | TRBJ2-2 | TRBV29-1 | NA | NA
CSVVGRYEQYF | TGCAGCGTTGTAGGGCGGTACGAGCAGTACTTC | TRBJ2-7 | TRBV29-1 | NA | NA
CATSAPGQGVNEQFF | TGTGCCACCAGCGCCCCGGGACAGGGCGTTAATGAGCAGTTCTTC | TRBJ2-1 | TRBV15 | TRBD1 | few
CASSLGAYEQYF | TGTGCCAGCAGCTTAGGAGCCTACGAGCAGTACTTC | TRBJ2-7 | TRBV7-9 | NA | few
CASKTGFYEQYF | TGTGCCAGCAAGACAGGCTTCTACGAGCAGTACTTC | TRBJ2-7 | TRBV28 | NA | NA